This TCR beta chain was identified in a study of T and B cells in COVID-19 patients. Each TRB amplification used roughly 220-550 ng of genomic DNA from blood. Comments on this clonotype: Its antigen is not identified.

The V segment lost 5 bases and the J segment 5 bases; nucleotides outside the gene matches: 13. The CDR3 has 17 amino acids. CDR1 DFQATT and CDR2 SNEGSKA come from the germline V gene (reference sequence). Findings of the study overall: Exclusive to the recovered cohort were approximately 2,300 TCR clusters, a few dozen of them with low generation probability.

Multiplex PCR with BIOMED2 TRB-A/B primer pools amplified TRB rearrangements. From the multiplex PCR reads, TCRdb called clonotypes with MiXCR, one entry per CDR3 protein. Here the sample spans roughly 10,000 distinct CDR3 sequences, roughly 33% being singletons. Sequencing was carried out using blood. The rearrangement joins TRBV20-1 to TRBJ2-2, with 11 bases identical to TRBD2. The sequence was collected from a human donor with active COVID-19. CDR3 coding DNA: TGCAGTGCTTTGGTGCTAGCGGGGGGCTGGGGAACCGGGGAGCTGTTTTTT. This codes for CSALVLAGGWGTGELFF.